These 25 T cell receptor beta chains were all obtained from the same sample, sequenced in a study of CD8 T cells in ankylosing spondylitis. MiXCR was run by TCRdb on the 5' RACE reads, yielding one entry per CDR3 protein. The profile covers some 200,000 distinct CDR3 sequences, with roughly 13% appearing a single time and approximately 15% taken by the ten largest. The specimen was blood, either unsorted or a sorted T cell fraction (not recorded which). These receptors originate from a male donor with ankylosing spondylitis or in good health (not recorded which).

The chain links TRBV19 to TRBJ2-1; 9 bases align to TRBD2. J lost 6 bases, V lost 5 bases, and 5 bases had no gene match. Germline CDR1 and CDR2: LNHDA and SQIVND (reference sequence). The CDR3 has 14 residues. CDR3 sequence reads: CASSATSGINEQFF. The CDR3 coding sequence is TGTGCCAGTAGTGCGACTAGCGGTATCAATGAGCAGTTCTTC.

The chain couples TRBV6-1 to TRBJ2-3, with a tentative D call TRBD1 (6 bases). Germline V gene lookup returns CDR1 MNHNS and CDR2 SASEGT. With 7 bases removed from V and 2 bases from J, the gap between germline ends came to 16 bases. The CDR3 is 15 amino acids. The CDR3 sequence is CASTPFGGHTDTQYF. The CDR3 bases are TGTGCCAGCACCCCCTTTGGGGGCCACACAGATACGCAGTATTTT.

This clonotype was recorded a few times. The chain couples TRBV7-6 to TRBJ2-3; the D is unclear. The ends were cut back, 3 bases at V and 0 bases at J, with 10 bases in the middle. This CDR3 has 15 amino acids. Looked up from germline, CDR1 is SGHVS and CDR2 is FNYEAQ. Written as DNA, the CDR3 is TGTGCCAGCAGCTTTTCGAGGCTTAGCACAGATACGCAGTATTTT. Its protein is CASSFSRLSTDTQYF.

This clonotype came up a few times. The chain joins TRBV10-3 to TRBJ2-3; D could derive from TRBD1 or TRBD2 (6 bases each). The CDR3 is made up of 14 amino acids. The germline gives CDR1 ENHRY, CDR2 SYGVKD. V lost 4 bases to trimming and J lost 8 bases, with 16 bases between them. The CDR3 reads CAISGGTPSGTQYF. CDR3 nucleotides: TGTGCCATCAGTGGCGGGACACCTTCGGGTACGCAGTATTTT.

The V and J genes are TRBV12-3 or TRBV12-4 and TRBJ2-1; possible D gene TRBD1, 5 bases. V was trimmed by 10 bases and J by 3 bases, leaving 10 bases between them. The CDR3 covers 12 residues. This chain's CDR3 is CATTTDYNEQFF. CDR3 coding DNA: TGTGCCACTACGACAGACTACAATGAGCAGTTCTTC.

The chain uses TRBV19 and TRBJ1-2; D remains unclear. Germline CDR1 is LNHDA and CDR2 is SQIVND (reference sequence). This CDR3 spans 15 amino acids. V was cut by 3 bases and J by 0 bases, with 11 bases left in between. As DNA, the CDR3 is TGTGCCAGTAGTATGGGTACAGCAACTAACTATGGCTACACCTTC. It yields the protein CASSMGTATNYGYTF.

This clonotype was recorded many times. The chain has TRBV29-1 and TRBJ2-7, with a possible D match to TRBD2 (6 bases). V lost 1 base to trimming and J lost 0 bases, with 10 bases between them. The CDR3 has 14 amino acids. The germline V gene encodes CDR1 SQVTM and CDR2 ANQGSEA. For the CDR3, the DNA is TGCAGCGTTGAAGGGAGGGCGGACTCCTACGAGCAGTACTTC. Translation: CSVEGRADSYEQYF.

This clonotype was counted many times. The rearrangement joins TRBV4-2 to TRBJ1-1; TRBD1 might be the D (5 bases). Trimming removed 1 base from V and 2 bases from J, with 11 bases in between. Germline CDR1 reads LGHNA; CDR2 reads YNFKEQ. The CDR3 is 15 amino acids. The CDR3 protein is CASSQARTLNTEAFF. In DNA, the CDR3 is TGTGCCAGCAGCCAAGCTAGGACACTTAACACTGAAGCTTTCTTT.

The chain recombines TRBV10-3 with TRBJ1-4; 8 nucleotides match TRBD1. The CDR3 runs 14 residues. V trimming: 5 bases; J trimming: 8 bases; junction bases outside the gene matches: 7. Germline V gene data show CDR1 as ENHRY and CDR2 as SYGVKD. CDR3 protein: CAISPTGDGEKLFF. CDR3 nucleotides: TGTGCCATCAGTCCGACAGGGGATGGAGAAAAACTGTTTTTT.

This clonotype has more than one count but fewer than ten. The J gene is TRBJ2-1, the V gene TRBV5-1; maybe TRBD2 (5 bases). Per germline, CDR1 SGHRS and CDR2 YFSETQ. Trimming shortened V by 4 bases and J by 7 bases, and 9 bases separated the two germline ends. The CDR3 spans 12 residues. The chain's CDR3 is CASSALANEQFF. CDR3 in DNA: TGCGCCAGCAGCGCTCTAGCTAATGAGCAGTTCTTC.

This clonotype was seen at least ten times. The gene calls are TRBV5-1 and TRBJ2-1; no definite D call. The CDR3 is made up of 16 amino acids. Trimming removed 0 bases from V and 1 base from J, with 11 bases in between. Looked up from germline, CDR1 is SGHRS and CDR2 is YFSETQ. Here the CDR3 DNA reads TGCGCCAGCAGCTTGGCCGGGTTGCCTTCCTACAATGAGCAGTTCTTC. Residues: CASSLAGLPSYNEQFF.

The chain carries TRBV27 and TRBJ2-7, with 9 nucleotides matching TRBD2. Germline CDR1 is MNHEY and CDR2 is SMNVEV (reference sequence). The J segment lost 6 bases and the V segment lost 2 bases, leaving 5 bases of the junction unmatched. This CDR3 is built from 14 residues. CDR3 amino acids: CASSLAGGPSEQYF. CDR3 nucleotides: TGTGCCAGCAGTTTAGCGGGAGGGCCCTCCGAGCAGTACTTC.

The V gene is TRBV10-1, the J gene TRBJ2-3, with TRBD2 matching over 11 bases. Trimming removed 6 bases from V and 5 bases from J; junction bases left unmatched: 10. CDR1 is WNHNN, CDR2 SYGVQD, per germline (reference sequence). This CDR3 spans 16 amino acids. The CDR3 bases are TGCGCCAGCAGATCGACTAGCGGGGCCGCCGGAGATACGCAGTATTTT. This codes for CASRSTSGAAGDTQYF.

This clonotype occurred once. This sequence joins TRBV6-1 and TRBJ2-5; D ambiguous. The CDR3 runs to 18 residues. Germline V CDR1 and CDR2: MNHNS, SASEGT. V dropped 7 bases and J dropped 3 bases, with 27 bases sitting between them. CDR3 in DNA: TGTGCCAGCACTCACCTCGGAATCCCGTTAGGGTCGGAAGAGACCCAGTACTTC. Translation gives CASTHLGIPLGSEETQYF.

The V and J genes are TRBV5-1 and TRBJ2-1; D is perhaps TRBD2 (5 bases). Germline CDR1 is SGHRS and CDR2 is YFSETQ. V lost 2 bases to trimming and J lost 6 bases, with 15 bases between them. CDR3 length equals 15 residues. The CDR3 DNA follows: TGCGCCAGCAGCTTCACTAGTATTGAGGCCAATGAGCAGTTCTTC. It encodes CASSFTSIEANEQFF.

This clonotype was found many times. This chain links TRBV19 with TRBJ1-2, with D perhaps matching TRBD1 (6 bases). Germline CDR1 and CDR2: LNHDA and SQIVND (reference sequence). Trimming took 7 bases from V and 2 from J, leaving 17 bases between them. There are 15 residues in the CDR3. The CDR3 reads CASITTGRANYGYTF. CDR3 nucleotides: TGTGCCAGTATCACAACAGGGAGGGCCAACTATGGCTACACCTTC.

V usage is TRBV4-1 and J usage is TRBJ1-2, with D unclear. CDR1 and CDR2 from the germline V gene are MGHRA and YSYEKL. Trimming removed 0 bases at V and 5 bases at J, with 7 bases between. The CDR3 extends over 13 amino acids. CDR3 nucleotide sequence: TGCGCCAGCAGCCAAGATACCGCTTATGGCTACACCTTC. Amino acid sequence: CASSQDTAYGYTF.

In DNA, the CDR3 is TGTGCCAGCAGCCAGCAGGCGCTCCGGGAAGAGCAGTTCTTC. Translation: CASSQQALREEQFF. V is TRBV7-8 and J is TRBJ2-1; D may be TRBD2 (5 bases). Trimming removed 5 bases at V and 10 bases at J, with 18 bases between. The CDR3 spans 14 residues. Per germline, CDR1 SGHVS and CDR2 FQNEAQ.

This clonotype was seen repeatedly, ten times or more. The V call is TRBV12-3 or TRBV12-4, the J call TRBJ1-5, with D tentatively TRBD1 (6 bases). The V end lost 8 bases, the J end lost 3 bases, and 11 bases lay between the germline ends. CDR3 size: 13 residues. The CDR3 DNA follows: TGTGCCAGCGATGACAGGAACAATCAGCCCCAGCATTTT. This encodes CASDDRNNQPQHF.

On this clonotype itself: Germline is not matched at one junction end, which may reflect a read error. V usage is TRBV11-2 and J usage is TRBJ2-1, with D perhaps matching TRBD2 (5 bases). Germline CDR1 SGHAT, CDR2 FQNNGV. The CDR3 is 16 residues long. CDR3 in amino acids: CAGSSRDRAIYNEQFF. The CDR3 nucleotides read TGTGCCGGCAGTTCTCGGGATCGGGCCATCTACAATGAGCAGTTCTTC.

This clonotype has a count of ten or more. CDR3: CASSLAGSNEQYF. The CDR3, as DNA: TGCGCCAGCAGCTTGGCGGGCTCGAACGAGCAGTACTTC. This chain connects TRBV5-1 to TRBJ2-7; D unclear. Germline V gives CDR1 SGHRS, CDR2 YFSETQ. The ends were cut back, 0 bases at V and 5 bases at J, with 9 bases in the middle. The CDR3 is 13 amino acids.

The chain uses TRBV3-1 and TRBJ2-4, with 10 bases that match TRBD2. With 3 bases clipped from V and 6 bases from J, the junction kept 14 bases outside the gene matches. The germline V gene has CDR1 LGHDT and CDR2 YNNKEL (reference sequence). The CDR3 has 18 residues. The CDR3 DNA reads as TGTGCCAGCAGCCATACAGCGGGAGGGCCTCGTCTTAGAAACATTCAGTACTTC. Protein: CASSHTAGGPRLRNIQYF.

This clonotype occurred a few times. CDR3 DNA sequence: TGTGCCAGCAGCTTAGAGGTAGCGCCGCCGAACACCGGGGAGCTGTTTTTT. Translated, it gives CASSLEVAPPNTGELFF. J is TRBJ2-2 and V is TRBV11-2; a weak D match, TRBD2 (5 bases). Trimming took 0 bases from V and 0 from J, leaving 11 bases between them. The germline gives CDR1 SGHAT, CDR2 FQNNGV. The CDR3 has 17 residues.

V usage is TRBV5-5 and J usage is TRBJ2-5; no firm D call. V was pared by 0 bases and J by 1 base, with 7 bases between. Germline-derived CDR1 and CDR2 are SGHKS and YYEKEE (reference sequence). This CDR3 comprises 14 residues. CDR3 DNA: TGTGCCAGCAGCTTGGTGGCAGCCCAAGAGACCCAGTACTTC. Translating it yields CASSLVAAQETQYF.

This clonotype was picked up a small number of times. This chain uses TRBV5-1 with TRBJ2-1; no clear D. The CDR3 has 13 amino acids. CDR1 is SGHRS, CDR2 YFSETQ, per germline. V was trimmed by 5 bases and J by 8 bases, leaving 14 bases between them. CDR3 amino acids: CASRSSELDEQFF. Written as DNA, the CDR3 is TGCGCCAGCAGGTCGAGCGAGTTAGATGAGCAGTTCTTC.